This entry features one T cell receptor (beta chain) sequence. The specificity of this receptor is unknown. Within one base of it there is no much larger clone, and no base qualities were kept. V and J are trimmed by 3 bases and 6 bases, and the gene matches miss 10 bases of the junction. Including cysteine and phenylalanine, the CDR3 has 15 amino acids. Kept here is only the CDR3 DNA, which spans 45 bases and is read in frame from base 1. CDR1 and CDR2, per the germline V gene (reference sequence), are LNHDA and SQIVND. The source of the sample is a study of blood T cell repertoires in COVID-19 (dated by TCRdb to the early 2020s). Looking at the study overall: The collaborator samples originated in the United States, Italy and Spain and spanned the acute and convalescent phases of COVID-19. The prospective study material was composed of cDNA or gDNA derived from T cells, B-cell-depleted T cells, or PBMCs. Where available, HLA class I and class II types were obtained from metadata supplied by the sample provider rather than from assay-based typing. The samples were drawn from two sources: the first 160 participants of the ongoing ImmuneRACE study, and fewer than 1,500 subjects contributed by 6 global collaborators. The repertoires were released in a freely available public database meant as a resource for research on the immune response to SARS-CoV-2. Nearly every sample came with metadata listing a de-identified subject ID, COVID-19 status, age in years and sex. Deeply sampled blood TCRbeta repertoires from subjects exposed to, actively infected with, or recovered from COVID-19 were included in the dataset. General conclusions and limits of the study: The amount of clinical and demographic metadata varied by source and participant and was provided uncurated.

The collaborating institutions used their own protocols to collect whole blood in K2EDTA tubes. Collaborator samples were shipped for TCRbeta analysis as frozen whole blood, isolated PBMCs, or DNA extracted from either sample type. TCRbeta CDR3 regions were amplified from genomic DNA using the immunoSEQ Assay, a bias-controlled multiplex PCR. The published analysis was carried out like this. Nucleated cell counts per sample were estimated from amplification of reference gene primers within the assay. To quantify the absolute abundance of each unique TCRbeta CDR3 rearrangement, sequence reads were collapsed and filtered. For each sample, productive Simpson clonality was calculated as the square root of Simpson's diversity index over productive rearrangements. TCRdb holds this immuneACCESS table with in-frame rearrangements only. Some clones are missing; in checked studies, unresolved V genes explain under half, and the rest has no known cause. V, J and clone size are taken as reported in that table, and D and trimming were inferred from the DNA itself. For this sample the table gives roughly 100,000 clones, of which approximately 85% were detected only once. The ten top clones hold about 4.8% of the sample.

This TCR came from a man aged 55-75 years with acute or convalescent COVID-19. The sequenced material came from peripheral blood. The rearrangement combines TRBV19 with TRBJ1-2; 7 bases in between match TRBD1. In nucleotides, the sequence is TGTGCCAGTAGTATCCCGGACAGGTCGGCAGATGGCTACACCTTC. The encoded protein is CASSIPDRSADGYTF.